The clone carrying this TCR beta chain appeared a few times. Antigen unknown. A junction end diverges from the germline sequence, so it may reflect a read error. CDR3 length: 14 amino acids. Germline CDR1 SGHRS, CDR2 YFSETQ. Overall study findings and caveats: Tumor memory CD4+ T cell TCR gene usage clustered with blood and lymph node memory CD4+ cells and lymph node naive CD4+ cells.

TCRdb itself ran the 5' RACE reads through MiXCR, one entry per CDR3 protein. The repertoire has just under 65,000 distinct CDR3 sequences, about 22% of them found once; the top ten carry just under 3%. The sequence derives from a female donor with breast cancer. V usage is TRBV5-1 and J usage is TRBJ1-2; TRBD1 might be the D (6 bases). Material: memory CD4+ T cells sorted from a lymph node. Subset described: memory CD4+ T cells, CD4+CD45RO+CD25-. The CDR3 nucleotides are TGCGCCAGCAGCTTGGAGGGCTCAAACAGGGCCCCATCTTTC. Translating gives CASSLEGSNRAPSF.